These 16 T cell receptor beta chains share one sample of origin, sequenced in a study of somatic mutations in cytotoxic T cells in rheumatoid arthritis. Sequenced by immunoSEQ multiplex PCR; TCRdb stores in-frame clones only, minus some. The sample includes approximately 16,000 clones, about three quarters seen only once; the top ten take around 9.3%. The sequencing input was CD8+ T cells sorted from blood. The receptor set was obtained from an adult with rheumatoid arthritis.

This chain connects TRBV7-9 to TRBJ2-1; TRBD2 matches 9 bases. Germline CDR1 is SEHNR and CDR2 is FQNEAQ (reference sequence). The CDR3 extends over 16 amino acids. J lost 8 bases, V lost 8 bases, and 16 bases had no gene match. Here the CDR3 DNA reads TGTGCCAGCGCCGAAGGGGCGGGGGGGCTCTCCCATGAGCAGTTCTTC. Translated: CASAEGAGGLSHEQFF.

The CDR3 loop is CASSLVPAGTGRRNTEAFF. As DNA, the CDR3 is TGTGCCAGCAGCTTAGTACCGGCCGGGACAGGGCGAAGGAACACTGAAGCTTTCTTT. The chain carries TRBV7-8 and TRBJ1-1, with TRBD1 matching over 9 bases. The junction had 13 bases not matched to a gene; V was cut back by 1 base and J by 1 base. This CDR3 comprises 19 residues. Germline-derived CDR1 and CDR2 are SGHVS and FQNEAQ. Full variable domain (rest looked up from reference TRBV7-8 and TRBJ1-1): GAGVSQSPRYKVAKRGQDVALRCDPISGHVSLFWYQQALGQGPEFLTYFQNEAQLDKSGLPSDRFFAERPEGSVSTLKIQRTQQEDSAVYLCASSLVPAGTGRRNTEAFFGQGTRLTVV.

This clone was seen only once. The chain links TRBV5-6 to TRBJ2-7, with D hard to call. V lost 5 bases, J lost 3 bases, and 30 bases lay in between. The CDR3 sequence is 19 residues long. In germline, CDR1 is SGHDT, CDR2 YYEEEE. Written as DNA, the CDR3 is TGTGCCAGCAGTTCTTTTTCATTCTCGACTGACCTTTTCGGCTACGAGCAGTACTTC. Its protein is CASSSFSFSTDLFGYEQYF. Drawing the rest from reference TRBV5-6 and TRBJ2-7, the complete variable domain is DAGVTQSPTHLIKTRGQQVTLRCSPKSGHDTVSWYQQALGQGPQFIFQYYEEEERQRGNFPDRFSGHQFPNYSSELNVNALLLGDSALYLCASSSFSFSTDLFGYEQYFGPGTRLTVT.

The rearrangement links TRBV29-1 to TRBJ1-2; perhaps TRBD1 as D (5 bases). Germline CDR1 and CDR2: SQVTM and ANQGSEA. The CDR3 consists of 13 residues. V was clipped by 5 bases and J by 1 base, with 11 bases between them. This chain's CDR3 is CSVITDSNYGYTF. In nucleotides, the CDR3 is TGCAGCGTTATAACCGACAGTAACTATGGCTACACCTTC. The full variable domain, rest sourced from reference TRBV29-1 and TRBJ1-2, is SAVISQKPSRDICQRGTSLTIQCQVDSQVTMMFWYRQQPGQSLTLIATANQGSEATYESGFVIDKFPISRPNLTFSTLTVSNMSPEDSSIYLCSVITDSNYGYTFGSGTRLTVV.

This sequence joins TRBV11-3 and TRBJ2-5; a weak D match, TRBD2 (7 bases). With the DNA end fitting TRBJ2-7 better, the J assignment may be wrong. In germline, CDR1 is SGHNT, CDR2 YENEEA. CDR3 size: 13 residues. CDR3: CASSLGGRHEQYF. In DNA, the CDR3 is TGTGCCAGCAGCCTCGGGGGGCGGCACGAGCAGTACTTC.

This chain connects TRBV4-3 to TRBJ2-1, with a possible D match to TRBD2 (6 bases). This CDR3 is 15 amino acids long. CDR1 and CDR2 (germline): LGHNA, YSLEER. V was shortened by 3 bases and J by 0 bases, with 9 bases between the two germline ends. CDR3 region: CASSHTEGSYNEQFF. The CDR3 DNA reads TGCGCCAGCAGCCACACGGAGGGCTCCTACAATGAGCAGTTCTTC.

The chain links TRBV9 to TRBJ2-5; 7 bases line up with TRBD2. The ends lost 0 bases at V and 5 bases at J; junction bases unmatched: 19. CDR1 and CDR2 (germline): SGDLS, YYNGEE. The CDR3 runs 19 residues. The CDR3 reads CASSVGGGLGGSQGETQYF. For the CDR3, the DNA is TGTGCCAGCAGCGTAGGGGGGGGACTGGGGGGATCCCAAGGGGAGACCCAGTACTTC.

The J gene is TRBJ2-5, the V gene TRBV5-3; no clear D. TRBV5-3 falls under the ORF class, with uncertain function. CDR3 size: 13 residues. V shed 5 bases and J shed 6 bases, with 14 bases lying between them. This chain's CDR3 is CARRLGLHQTQYF. DNA for the CDR3: TGTGCCAGAAGACTTGGCCTGCACCAGACCCAGTACTTC.

The chain joins TRBV19 to TRBJ1-5, with D perhaps TRBD1 (6 bases). The length of the CDR3 is 15 residues. From germline, CDR1 is LNHDA and CDR2 SQIVND (reference sequence). Trimming left V 5 bases short and J 1 base short, with 12 bases between. In nucleotides, the CDR3 is TGTGCCAGTAGTTGGTCAGGGGAGAGCAATCAGCCCCAGCATTTT. The encoded protein is CASSWSGESNQPQHF.

The chain recombines TRBV7-9 with TRBJ1-1, with D perhaps TRBD1 (5 bases). CDR3 size: 12 residues. V dropped 0 bases and J dropped 11 bases, with 10 bases sitting between them. Germline CDR1 is SEHNR and CDR2 is FQNEAQ (reference sequence). CDR3 coding DNA: TGTGCCAGCAGCTTAGCGCGAAGGGACGCTTTCTTT. As protein: CASSLARRDAFF.

Remarks on this clone: An end of the junction does not agree with germline; a read error may underlie this. The chain recombines TRBV6-6 with TRBJ2-5, with D possibly called TRBD1 or TRBD2 (5 bases each). CDR1 is MNHNY and CDR2 is SVGAGI in the germline V gene (reference sequence). This CDR3 spans 13 amino acids. The CDR3 nucleotides read TGTGCCAGCAGTTACTCGACGTGGGACGACCAGGACTTC. Amino acid sequence: CASSYSTWDDQDF.

The rearrangement uses TRBV5-6 and TRBJ1-1; D may be TRBD1 (5 bases). The CDR3 runs 16 residues. Per germline, CDR1 SGHDT and CDR2 YYEEEE. V dropped 1 base and J dropped 0 bases, with 13 bases sitting between them. Written as DNA, the CDR3 is TGTGCCAGCAGCTTGCGTGGGGGTCTAATGAACACTGAAGCTTTCTTT. Translated, it gives CASSLRGGLMNTEAFF.

V gene TRBV9 combines with J gene TRBJ2-7; 9 nucleotides agree with TRBD2. Germline CDR1 SGDLS, CDR2 YYNGEE. The CDR3 contains 13 residues. J lost 5 bases, V lost 4 bases, and 4 bases had no gene match. Here the CDR3 reads CASSTGLAHEQYF. DNA for the CDR3: TGTGCCAGCAGCACCGGACTAGCGCACGAGCAGTACTTC.

The chain recombines TRBV6-1 with TRBJ2-2; the D gene is possibly TRBD1 (5 bases). V shed 3 bases and J shed 5 bases, with 7 bases lying between them. CDR3 length: 13 amino acids. Germline V lookup: CDR1 MNHNS, CDR2 SASEGT. DNA for the CDR3: TGTGCCAGCAGTGAGGGGCCTACCGGGGAGCTGTTTTTT. Its translation: CASSEGPTGELFF.

CDR3 amino acids: CASSLAQYPSTDTQYF. In DNA form, the CDR3 reads TGTGCCAGCTCCCTTGCCCAGTACCCTAGCACAGATACGCAGTATTTT. This chain joins TRBV7-9 and TRBJ2-3, with D hard to call. V lost 8 bases and J lost 0, with 18 bases in between. The CDR3 consists of 16 residues. Germline CDR1 SEHNR, CDR2 FQNEAQ (reference sequence).

This rearrangement joins TRBV5-6 to TRBJ1-1; weak D call: TRBD1 (6 bases). The CDR3 length is 13 residues. Germline loops: CDR1 SGHDT, CDR2 YYEEEE. Trimming stripped 4 bases from V and 6 bases from J, with 13 bases between. The chain's CDR3 is CASSLQGGAEAFF. CDR3 bases: TGTGCCAGCAGCCTACAGGGTGGTGCTGAAGCTTTCTTT.